Below, 9 T cell receptor beta chains from the same sample are listed, as sequenced in a study of T cells in Graves' hyperthyroidism and ophthalmopathy. TCR beta CDR3 regions were amplified from RNA. First-round RT-PCR of the TCR CDR3 relied on the HTBI primer set. TCRdb re-called the multiplex PCR reads through MiXCR, storing one row per CDR3 protein. Of 160,000 or so distinct CDR3 sequences listed, roughly 10% are singletons. The material sequenced was blood. The receptors were sampled from a young woman with Graves' hyperthyroidism that later progressed to Graves' ophthalmopathy.

This clonotype was detected ten times or more. This chain connects TRBV6-2 or TRBV6-3 to TRBJ2-1; 9 positions match TRBD2. Trimming at V came to 6 bases and at J to 13 bases, leaving 4 bases not matched to a gene. The length of the CDR3 is 11 residues. Germline loops: CDR1 MNHEY, CDR2 SVGEGT. The CDR3 coding sequence is TGTGCCAGCAGCGCCCTAGCGGGACAGTTCTTC. The encoded protein is CASSALAGQFF.

This clonotype was detected ten times or more. J is TRBJ2-1 and V is TRBV12-3 or TRBV12-4; D might be TRBD2 (5 bases). V gave up 6 bases and J gave up 3 bases, with 15 bases separating them. CDR3 size: 15 residues. In DNA form, the CDR3 reads TGTGCCAGCAGCCCCGCGAGGGTTAACTACAATGAGCAGTTCTTC. Translating gives CASSPARVNYNEQFF.

This clonotype was observed many times. The genes are TRBV28 and TRBJ2-2; D remains ambiguous. The germline V gene has CDR1 MDHEN and CDR2 SYDVKM. The CDR3 contains 16 residues. Trimming removed 7 bases from V and 1 base from J, with 16 bases in between. The CDR3 sequence is CASKRAPSLNTGELFF. For the CDR3, the DNA is TGTGCCAGCAAAAGGGCCCCCTCACTGAACACCGGGGAGCTGTTTTTT.

At least ten counts were recorded for this clonotype. This chain connects TRBV6-1 to TRBJ1-2; tentative D call: TRBD1 (6 bases). With 7 bases removed from V and 4 bases from J, the gap between germline ends came to 19 bases. This CDR3 comprises 15 residues. Germline values: CDR1 MNHNS, CDR2 SASEGT. The CDR3 reads CASNQVPGGGYGYTF. CDR3 nucleotides: TGTGCCAGCAACCAGGTCCCGGGGGGCGGCTATGGCTACACCTTC.

This clonotype came up many times. The chain combines TRBV6-1 with TRBJ2-2; 11 bases map to TRBD2. J gave up 5 bases and V 3 bases, and 5 bases lay outside the gene matches. Germline V lookup: CDR1 MNHNS, CDR2 SASEGT. The length of the CDR3 is 16 residues. The CDR3, as DNA: TGTGCCAGCAGTGAGAGGGGACTAGCGGTTACCGGGGAGCTGTTTTTT. This translates into CASSERGLAVTGELFF.

This clonotype has at least ten counts. The chain carries TRBV28 and TRBJ2-7, with D possibly matching TRBD1 (6 bases). This CDR3 spans 13 amino acids. Between the trimmed V and J ends, which lost 5 bases and 0 bases, there was a span of 8 bases. CDR1 is MDHEN and CDR2 is SYDVKM in the germline V gene. CDR3 nucleotides: TGTGCCAGCAGTCGGGACAACTCCTACGAGCAGTACTTC. Protein product: CASSRDNSYEQYF.

At least ten counts were recorded for this clonotype. This CDR3 reads CASSFGQGTYEQYF. The CDR3 DNA reads TGTGCCAGCAGCTTCGGACAGGGAACCTACGAGCAGTACTTC. The V gene is TRBV11-2, the J gene TRBJ2-7, with 8 nucleotides matching TRBD1. Per germline, CDR1 SGHAT and CDR2 FQNNGV. After removal of 3 bases from V and 2 bases from J, the junction contained 3 bases not matched to a gene. CDR3 length equals 14 residues. The whole variable domain, remainder taken from reference TRBV11-2 and TRBJ2-7, is EAGVAQSPRYKIIEKRQSVAFWCNPISGHATLYWYQQILGQGPKLLIQFQNNGVVDDSQLPKDRFSAERLKGVDSTLKIQPAKLEDSAVYLCASSFGQGTYEQYFGPGTRLTVT.

The chain combines TRBV4-1 with TRBJ1-1, with D tentatively TRBD1 (5 bases). The length of the CDR3 is 16 residues. Deletions cut 1 base from V and 4 bases from J, with 16 bases between. Germline V lookup: CDR1 MGHRA, CDR2 YSYEKL. Here the CDR3 DNA reads TGCGCCAGCAGCCAAGTTACGGGACTCTCGGGCACTGAAGCTTTCTTT. Translation gives CASSQVTGLSGTEAFF.

This clonotype came up many times. CDR3 protein: CATSAGGKETQYF. In DNA form, the CDR3 reads TGTGCCACCAGTGCGGGGGGAAAAGAGACCCAGTACTTC. This chain connects TRBV24-1 to TRBJ2-5, with 7 bases matching TRBD2. The CDR3 runs 13 residues. CDR1 is KGHDR, CDR2 SFDVKD, per germline. J was trimmed by 3 bases and V by 5 bases; bases with no gene match: 2.